Below, 21 T cell receptor beta chains from the same sample are listed, as sequenced in a study of vaccination and CD4 T cells after COVID-19. An Oncomine TCR Beta short-read assay was used to sequence the DNA from cultured CD4+ T cells. MiXCR was run by TCRdb on the PCR reads, yielding one entry per CDR3 protein. The sample contains some 18,000 distinct CDR3 sequences, around two fifths of which appear only once. Regarding treatment: approximately nine-day PBMC culture with coronavirus spike peptide pools or control peptides (ViraFEST assay). These TCRs' antigens remain unknown. The material sequenced was CD4+ T cells from blood, cultured in vitro, taken after SARS-CoV-2 vaccination. The origin of the receptors is a human donor who had recovered from COVID-19.

The chain is built from TRBV10-3 and TRBJ2-7; TRBD2 matches at 7 bases. Per the germline V gene, CDR1 is ENHRY and CDR2 is SYGVKD. V lost 6 bases and J lost 1; bases outside the gene matches: 9. The CDR3 totals 15 residues. For the CDR3, the DNA is TGTGCCATCAGCCCCGGGGGGAGCGGGTCCTACGAGCAGTACTTC. Its protein product is CAISPGGSGSYEQYF.

This sequence joins TRBV18 and TRBJ2-3; D remains ambiguous. Trimming left V 3 bases short and J 6 bases short, with 13 bases between. This CDR3 has 14 residues. CDR1 is KGHSH and CDR2 is LQKENI in the germline V gene. The CDR3 loop is CASSPQHTPDTQYF. CDR3 DNA sequence: TGTGCCAGCTCACCGCAACACACCCCCGATACGCAGTATTTT.

The chain links TRBV19 to TRBJ2-4; D perhaps matches TRBD2 (6 bases). The germline gives CDR1 LNHDA, CDR2 SQIVND (reference sequence). The CDR3 extends over 20 amino acids. V was clipped by 3 bases and J by 1 base, with 25 bases between them. Here the CDR3 reads CASSMASGGAASGAKNIQYF. The CDR3 bases are TGTGCCAGTAGTATGGCTAGTGGAGGGGCCGCTTCGGGGGCCAAAAACATTCAGTACTTC.

This clonotype appeared a few times. The V gene is TRBV7-2, the J gene TRBJ1-2, with D unresolved. Germline CDR1 is SGHTA and CDR2 is FQGNSA. The germline V and J ends were trimmed by 5 bases and 5 bases, with 9 bases remaining between them. CDR3 length: 12 amino acids. DNA for the CDR3: TGTGCCAGCAGCGCCGACGCTTATGGCTACACCTTC. Translation gives CASSADAYGYTF.

The chain employs TRBV20-1 and TRBJ1-5, with D perhaps TRBD1 (5 bases). Germline assignment: CDR1 DFQATT and CDR2 SNEGSKA (reference sequence). This CDR3 comprises 15 residues. The V and J ends lost 2 bases and 7 bases respectively, with 18 bases between them. The CDR3 DNA is TGCAGTGCTAGACCGCCTCCGGGACCCTCACAGCCCCAGCATTTT. Residues: CSARPPPGPSQPQHF.

The chain is built from TRBV30 and TRBJ1-2, with a weak D call TRBD1 (6 bases). V gave up 3 bases and J gave up 2 bases, with 16 bases separating them. Germline-derived CDR1 and CDR2 are GTSNPN and SVGIG (reference sequence). This CDR3 is 15 amino acids long. The CDR3 loop is CAWSSGGGSNYGYTF. Here the CDR3 DNA reads TGTGCCTGGAGCTCTGGAGGGGGGTCAAACTATGGCTACACCTTC.

This clonotype was counted between two and nine times. The chain carries TRBV7-2 and TRBJ2-7; 7 bases match TRBD2. The CDR3 runs to 16 residues. With V trimmed by 1 base and J by 5 bases, 11 bases remained unmatched. Germline V gene sequence: CDR1 SGHTA, CDR2 FQGNSA. CDR3 coding DNA: TGTGCCAGCAGCTTAGGTCTTGGCGGGAGTGCTAACGAGCAGTACTTC. Its translation: CASSLGLGGSANEQYF.

This clonotype was seen a handful of times. The genes are TRBV20-1 and TRBJ2-2; D remains ambiguous. CDR3 length: 13 residues. The germline V and J ends were trimmed by 3 bases and 5 bases, with 10 bases remaining between them. Germline lookup yields CDR1 DFQATT and CDR2 SNEGSKA (reference sequence). The CDR3 nucleotides read TGCAGTGCTAGGAACCCGGCTACCGGGGAGCTGTTTTTT. The encoded protein is CSARNPATGELFF.

This chain links TRBV6-1 with TRBJ1-2; D perhaps matches TRBD1 (6 bases). The CDR3 extends over 16 amino acids. V lost 6 bases and J lost 4, with 21 bases in between. The germline CDR1 and CDR2 sequences are MNHNS and SASEGT. CDR3 sequence (DNA): TGTGCCAGCAGCCCACAAGGAGGGGGGGTAAGCTATGGCTACACCTTC. It specifies CASSPQGGGVSYGYTF.

This chain joins TRBV6-2 or TRBV6-3 and TRBJ1-1; TRBD1 aligns across 8 bases. This CDR3 comprises 17 residues. Trimming at V came to 2 bases and at J to 4 bases, leaving 12 bases not matched to a gene. CDR1 is MNHEY, CDR2 SVGEGT, per germline. CDR3 coding DNA: TGTGCCAGCAGTTACCCCCAATTCAGGGGGCGCGGCACTGAAGCTTTCTTT. Translating it yields CASSYPQFRGRGTEAFF.

The chain combines TRBV29-1 with TRBJ2-7; D is uncertain. V dropped 4 bases and J dropped 0 bases, with 7 bases sitting between them. This CDR3 comprises 12 residues. Per the germline V gene, CDR1 is SQVTM and CDR2 is ANQGSEA. This CDR3 is CSVVLISYEQYF. The CDR3 DNA reads TGCAGCGTTGTTTTGATCTCCTACGAGCAGTACTTC.

The chain combines TRBV7-9 with TRBJ2-5, with TRBD2 identical over 9 bases. CDR3 size: 16 residues. From germline, CDR1 is SEHNR and CDR2 FQNEAQ (reference sequence). Trimming removed 5 bases from V and 5 bases from J; junction bases left unmatched: 12. The CDR3 spells CASSGPWLAGMETQYF. DNA of the CDR3: TGTGCCAGCAGCGGGCCGTGGCTAGCGGGAATGGAGACCCAGTACTTC.

The chain combines TRBV20-1 with TRBJ1-2, with TRBD1 matching 7 bases. The ends lost 1 base at V and 4 bases at J; junction bases unmatched: 6. Germline V gene data show CDR1 as DFQATT and CDR2 as SNEGSKA (reference sequence). This CDR3 has 14 residues. The CDR3 loop is CSARGRGLSYGYTF. The DNA of the CDR3 is TGCAGTGCTAGAGGCAGGGGGTTAAGCTATGGCTACACCTTC.

The chain employs TRBV6-1 and TRBJ2-3, with TRBD2 identical over 10 bases. CDR3 length equals 16 residues. The germline V gene has CDR1 MNHNS and CDR2 SASEGT. J lost 4 bases, V lost 5 bases, and 9 bases had no gene match. The CDR3 reads CASSPLAGGTADTQYF. The CDR3, as DNA: TGTGCCAGCAGTCCTTTAGCGGGGGGCACTGCAGATACGCAGTATTTT.

This clonotype was counted between two and nine times. V is TRBV28 and J is TRBJ1-1; the D is unclear. V was clipped by 10 bases and J by 1 base, with 13 bases between them. The CDR3 is 13 residues long. Germline-derived CDR1 and CDR2 are MDHEN and SYDVKM. DNA for the CDR3: TGTGCCACCGTTACCCAGCCGAACACTGAAGCTTTCTTT. Protein: CATVTQPNTEAFF.

This chain connects TRBV7-2 to TRBJ1-6, with D possibly being TRBD1 (5 bases). Germline CDR1 and CDR2: SGHTA and FQGNSA. V was shortened by 5 bases and J by 7 bases, with 18 bases between the two germline ends. The length of the CDR3 is 16 residues. The CDR3 reads CASSPAVGTYNSPLHF. In DNA, the CDR3 is TGTGCCAGCAGCCCAGCAGTCGGGACGTACAATTCACCCCTCCACTTT.

The chain's CDR3 is CASSQGGRGNSPLHF. In nucleotides, the CDR3 is TGCGCCAGCAGCCAAGGGGGCAGGGGGAATTCACCCCTCCACTTT. The chain has TRBV4-3 and TRBJ1-6, with TRBD1 matching 7 bases. V gave up 1 base and J gave up 7 bases; unmatched junction bases: 4. Germline assignment: CDR1 LGHNA and CDR2 YSLEER. CDR3 size: 15 residues.

The CDR3 DNA sequence: TGTGCCAGTACCCGGACAGCACGTATAGGAAATGAGCAGTTCTTC. Protein sequence: CASTRTARIGNEQFF. This rearrangement joins TRBV19 to TRBJ2-1, with D possibly being TRBD1 (6 bases). Germline CDR1 is LNHDA and CDR2 is SQIVND (reference sequence). The length of the CDR3 is 15 residues. Trimming shortened V by 7 bases and J by 7 bases, and 20 bases separated the two germline ends.

The V call is TRBV4-3, the J call TRBJ2-1; tentatively, D is TRBD2 (6 bases). Trimming pared 1 base from V and 1 base from J, leaving 11 bases between. This CDR3 spans 16 amino acids. The germline V gene encodes CDR1 LGHNA and CDR2 YSLEER. The CDR3, as DNA: TGCGCCAGCAGCCAAGCTTTTGCGGGGTCCTACAATGAGCAGTTCTTC. This gives the protein CASSQAFAGSYNEQFF.

This clonotype has a handful of counts. This rearrangement joins TRBV4-1 to TRBJ1-5; D is unresolved. This CDR3 is 15 amino acids long. CDR1 and CDR2 from the germline V gene are MGHRA and YSYEKL. Trimming shortened V by 0 bases and J by 6 bases, and 12 bases separated the two germline ends. CDR3 region: CASSQDRPVGQPQHF. The DNA of the CDR3 is TGCGCCAGCAGCCAAGATCGCCCGGTTGGTCAGCCCCAGCATTTT.

The rearrangement links TRBV7-2 to TRBJ1-2; no definite D call. Germline V gene sequence: CDR1 SGHTA, CDR2 FQGNSA. CDR3 length: 14 amino acids. V shed 5 bases and J shed 1 base, with 11 bases lying between them. CDR3 region: CASSPETGNYGYTF. For the CDR3, the DNA is TGTGCCAGCAGCCCAGAGACGGGTAACTATGGCTACACCTTC.